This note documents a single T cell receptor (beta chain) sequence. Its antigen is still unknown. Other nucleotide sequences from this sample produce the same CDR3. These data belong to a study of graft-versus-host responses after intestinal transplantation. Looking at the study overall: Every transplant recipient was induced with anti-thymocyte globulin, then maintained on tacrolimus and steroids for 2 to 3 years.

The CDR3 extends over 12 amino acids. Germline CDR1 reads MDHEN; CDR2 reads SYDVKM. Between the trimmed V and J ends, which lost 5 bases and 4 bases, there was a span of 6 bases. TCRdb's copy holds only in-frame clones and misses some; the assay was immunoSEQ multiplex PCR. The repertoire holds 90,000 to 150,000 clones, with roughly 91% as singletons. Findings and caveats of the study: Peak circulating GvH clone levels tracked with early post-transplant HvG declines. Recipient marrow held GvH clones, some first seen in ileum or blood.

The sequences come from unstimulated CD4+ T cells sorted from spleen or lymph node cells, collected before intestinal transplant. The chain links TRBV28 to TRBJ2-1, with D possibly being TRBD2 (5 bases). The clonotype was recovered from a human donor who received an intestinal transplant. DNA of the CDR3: TGTGCCAGCAGTGGGAGATACAATGAGCAGTTCTTC. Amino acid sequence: CASSGRYNEQFF.